This TCR beta chain was captured by sequencing in a study of CD8 T cells in Susac syndrome. Overall study context: Among the Susac syndrome patients sequenced, 5 or 6 had active disease and roughly 8 were in remission.

The patients with Susac syndrome satisfied recently defined diagnostic criteria for either definite or probable disease. With random hexamers, reverse transcription was performed on roughly 0.45 to 1 ug of RNA. An immunoSEQ multiplex PCR amplified TCR beta CDR3 over 54 Vbeta and 13 Jbeta. TCRdb recomputed calls from the immunoSEQ multiplex PCR reads with MiXCR, one row per CDR3 protein. This sample has 200,000 or so distinct CDR3 sequences, with more than 85% found just once. The CDR3 has 13 residues. V shed 3 bases and J shed 2 bases, with 10 bases lying between them. CDR1 DFQATT and CDR2 SNEGSKA come from the germline V gene (reference sequence).

The rearrangement uses TRBV20-1 and TRBJ2-5; perhaps TRBD1 as D (5 bases). The sequenced material came from CD8+ T cells from PBMCs. This TCR came from a human donor with Susac syndrome. CDR3 protein: CSARGRLQETQYF. CDR3 nucleotide sequence: TGCAGTGCTAGGGGGCGGTTACAAGAGACCCAGTACTTC.